One and the same sample provided the 11 T cell receptor beta chains below, sequenced in a study of blood T cell repertoires in COVID-19 (dated by TCRdb to about 2020). The library was built by means of the immunoSEQ multiplex PCR assay. The clones in this table, taken by TCRdb from immuneACCESS, are in-frame only. Not every clone is retained; where verified, under half of the shortfall comes from an unresolved V gene, and the cause of the rest is unknown. Within this sample are over 45,000 clones, with roughly 80% of them counted one time only. About 4% of the sample is taken by the ten largest. Sequencing input: peripheral blood. These TCRs come from a man aged 45-60 years with active COVID-19.

The rearrangement uses TRBV6-5 and TRBJ1-1; D remains unclear. The CDR3 extends over 13 amino acids. V dropped 6 bases and J dropped 0 bases, with 8 bases sitting between them. CDR1 and CDR2 (germline): MNHEY, SVGAGI. CDR3 nucleotides: TGTGCCAGCAGGGCACATATGAACACTGAAGCTTTCTTT. This gives the protein CASRAHMNTEAFF.

The chain uses TRBV11-3 and TRBJ2-1; TRBD2 aligns across 7 bases. The CDR3 extends over 16 amino acids. Germline lookup yields CDR1 SGHNT and CDR2 YENEEA. The ends lost 5 bases at V and 9 bases at J; junction bases unmatched: 16. CDR3 bases: TGTGCCAGCAGCCCCCGGACTAGTCCCAAGGGCGTTGAGCAGTTCTTC. This gives the protein CASSPRTSPKGVEQFF.

The chain carries TRBV9 and TRBJ2-2, with 9 nucleotides matching TRBD2. Trimming at V came to 5 bases and at J to 0 bases, leaving 5 bases not matched to a gene. CDR1 and CDR2 from the germline V gene are SGDLS and YYNGEE. The CDR3 contains 16 residues. In nucleotides, the CDR3 is TGTGCCAGCAGTCGCGGGGGGGCTCCGAACACCGGGGAGCTGTTTTTT. Translation gives CASSRGGAPNTGELFF.

The chain couples TRBV6-6 to TRBJ1-5; possibly TRBD1 for D (6 bases). CDR1 is MNHNY, CDR2 SVGAGI, per germline (reference sequence). V lost 4 bases and J 5 bases, leaving 12 bases between the germline ends. This CDR3 contains 14 residues. CDR3 sequence reads: CASSSTGLDQPQHF. CDR3 coding DNA: TGTGCCAGCAGTTCGACAGGCCTTGATCAGCCCCAGCATTTT.

V is TRBV5-1 and J is TRBJ1-1, with 11 bases fitting TRBD1. The CDR3 covers 15 residues. Germline trimming cut 5 bases from V and 4 bases from J; bases unmatched to any gene: 7. Germline assignment: CDR1 SGHRS and CDR2 YFSETQ. The chain's CDR3 is CASSSGGQGATEAFF. DNA of the CDR3: TGCGCCAGCAGTTCCGGAGGACAGGGGGCCACTGAAGCTTTCTTT.

CDR3 DNA: TGCGCCAGCAGCTGGGGCTTCGGGACAGGGAGTTTCCGCGAGCAGTACTTC. This codes for CASSWGFGTGSFREQYF. The rearrangement uses TRBV5-1 and TRBJ2-7; 9 positions match TRBD1. With V trimmed by 3 bases and J by 6 bases, 16 bases remained unmatched. The CDR3 runs to 17 residues. The germline V gene encodes CDR1 SGHRS and CDR2 YFSETQ. Filled out from reference TRBV5-1 and TRBJ2-7, the complete variable domain reads KAGVTQTPRYLIKTRGQQVTLSCSPISGHRSVSWYQQTPGQGLQFLFEYFSETQRNKGNFPGRFSGRQFSNSRSEMNVSTLELGDSALYLCASSWGFGTGSFREQYFGPGTRLTVT.

The chain has TRBV28 and TRBJ2-3, with TRBD2 matching 15 bases. The germline gives CDR1 MDHEN, CDR2 SYDVKM. J lost 4 bases, V lost 10 bases, and 6 bases had no gene match. The CDR3 has 15 amino acids. The CDR3 reads CATGLAGGLSDTQYF. The CDR3 coding sequence is TGTGCCACCGGACTAGCGGGGGGGCTATCAGATACGCAGTATTTT.

The V call is TRBV12-3 or TRBV12-4, the J call TRBJ1-2; 9 bases agree with TRBD1. Germline trimming cut 3 bases from V and 8 bases from J; bases unmatched to any gene: 4. The CDR3 is 13 residues long. The CDR3 is CASSFTGGLGYTF. CDR3 DNA sequence: TGTGCCAGCAGTTTTACAGGGGGCCTGGGCTACACCTTC.

This clone was counted once. The chain recombines TRBV25-1 with TRBJ2-5; 11 bases line up with TRBD2. V shed 1 base and J 3 bases; nucleotides not matched to a gene: 10. Germline CDR1 is MGHDK and CDR2 is SYGVNS. The CDR3 loop spans 18 amino acids. The CDR3 reads CASSEWVSGGAFEETQYF. The CDR3 bases are TGTGCCAGCAGTGAATGGGTTAGCGGGGGGGCTTTCGAAGAGACCCAGTACTTC.

J is TRBJ2-3 and V is TRBV11-3; 7 nucleotides line up with TRBD2. The CDR3 runs to 14 residues. The junction had 5 bases not matched to a gene; V was cut back by 2 bases and J by 6 bases. Germline CDR1 is SGHNT and CDR2 is YENEEA. CDR3 bases: TGTGCCAGCAGCTTATTGGGGAGGGCTGATACGCAGTATTTT. Protein sequence: CASSLLGRADTQYF.

The CDR3 loop reads CASSQEGGPSNQPQHF. The CDR3 bases are TGCGCCAGCAGCCAAGAGGGAGGGCCTAGCAATCAGCCCCAGCATTTT. V usage is TRBV4-3 and J usage is TRBJ1-5; no reliable D call. Germline CDR1 and CDR2: LGHNA and YSLEER. The V and J ends lost 0 bases and 0 bases respectively, with 9 bases between them. This CDR3 is built from 16 residues.